Each of the 14 T cell receptor beta chains below was sequenced from the same sample in a study of neurological immune-mediated disorders. MiXCR, run by TCRdb on the 5' RACE reads, gives a single entry per CDR3 protein. The table shows some 16,000 distinct CDR3 sequences, with roughly 14% occurring only once. Sequences were obtained from PBMCs. These receptors originate from a man aged 55 to 69 with HTLV-1-associated myelopathy (HAM/TSP).

This clonotype was found many times. The chain recombines TRBV20-1 with TRBJ1-2; D gene uncertain. Germline loops: CDR1 DFQATT, CDR2 SNEGSKA (reference sequence). This CDR3 is 15 amino acids long. The V end lost 1 base, the J end lost 4 bases, and 16 bases lay between the germline ends. CDR3 DNA: TGCAGTGCTAGAGGAGGGTCGGGTGTGGGCTATGGCTACACCTTC. Translating it yields CSARGGSGVGYGYTF.

At least ten counts were recorded for this clonotype. The rearrangement joins TRBV7-2 to TRBJ2-1; possible D gene TRBD1, 5 bases. The CDR3 is 14 amino acids. Looked up from germline, CDR1 is SGHTA and CDR2 is FQGNSA. V lost 5 bases, J lost 6 bases, and 14 bases lay in between. The CDR3 here is CASSQGPHSNEQFF. In nucleotides, the CDR3 is TGTGCCAGCAGCCAGGGCCCGCACTCCAATGAGCAGTTCTTC.

The sample holds many counts of this clonotype. V is TRBV5-1 and J is TRBJ1-2; TRBD1 is a possible D gene (5 bases). Germline V gene lookup returns CDR1 SGHRS and CDR2 YFSETQ. Trimming took off 2 bases at V and 9 bases at J, with 14 bases between the two ends. The CDR3 extends over 13 amino acids. CDR3 region: CASSFAGRSSYTF. DNA of the CDR3: TGCGCCAGCAGCTTTGCAGGGAGGTCAAGCTACACCTTC. Supplemented by reference TRBV5-1 and TRBJ1-2, the full variable domain reads KAGVTQTPRYLIKTRGQQVTLSCSPISGHRSVSWYQQTPGQGLQFLFEYFSETQRNKGNFPGRFSGRQFSNSRSEMNVSTLELGDSALYLCASSFAGRSSYTFGSGTRLTVV.

Ten or more counts support this clonotype. The J gene is TRBJ2-7, the V gene TRBV5-1; a possible D gene is TRBD2 (6 bases). CDR1 is SGHRS, CDR2 YFSETQ, per germline. The V end lost 3 bases, the J end lost 1 base, and 11 bases lay between the germline ends. The CDR3 runs 14 residues. Here the CDR3 DNA reads TGCGCCAGCAGCTACGGGGGTTCGTCCTACGAGCAGTACTTC. This gives the protein CASSYGGSSYEQYF. The whole variable domain, filled in from reference TRBV5-1 and TRBJ2-7, reads KAGVTQTPRYLIKTRGQQVTLSCSPISGHRSVSWYQQTPGQGLQFLFEYFSETQRNKGNFPGRFSGRQFSNSRSEMNVSTLELGDSALYLCASSYGGSSYEQYFGPGTRLTVT.

There are many counts of this clonotype. The chain links TRBV6-1 to TRBJ1-1, with a possible D match to TRBD1 (5 bases). The CDR3 contains 14 residues. The V and J ends lost 5 bases and 1 base respectively, with 11 bases between them. Germline assignment: CDR1 MNHNS and CDR2 SASEGT. CDR3 nucleotides: TGTGCCAGCAGTTCGAGGGGAAGGAACACTGAAGCTTTCTTT. Protein sequence: CASSSRGRNTEAFF.

The chain carries TRBV11-3 and TRBJ1-6; D gene uncertain. The CDR3 spans 13 residues. The V and J ends lost 3 bases and 12 bases respectively, with 12 bases between them. Germline V gene sequence: CDR1 SGHNT, CDR2 YENEEA. This CDR3 is CASSFTYNKPLHF. The CDR3 DNA sequence: TGTGCCAGCAGCTTCACCTATAATAAACCCCTCCACTTT.

This clonotype has more than one count but fewer than ten. This chain uses TRBV30 with TRBJ1-2; D not certain. V lost 1 base, J lost 8 bases, and 11 bases lay in between. This CDR3 contains 12 residues. Germline CDR1 reads GTSNPN; CDR2 reads SVGIG (reference sequence). In DNA, the CDR3 is TGTGCCTGGAGTGGGCAGGTCCTGGGCTACACCTTC. This translates into CAWSGQVLGYTF.

This clonotype was seen ten or more times. J is TRBJ1-2 and V is TRBV6-2 or TRBV6-3, with TRBD1 identical over 7 bases. V was pared by 5 bases and J by 0 bases, with 6 bases of the junction left unmatched. CDR3 length: 15 amino acids. Germline-derived CDR1 and CDR2 are MNHEY and SVGEGT. CDR3 amino acids: CASSQQGRANYGYTF. In nucleotides, the CDR3 is TGTGCCAGCAGTCAACAGGGGAGAGCTAACTATGGCTACACCTTC.

This clonotype came up many times. This chain joins TRBV5-1 and TRBJ2-3, with D possibly being TRBD2 (5 bases). V lost 0 bases to trimming and J lost 4 bases, with 9 bases between them. CDR3 size: 14 residues. CDR1 is SGHRS, CDR2 YFSETQ, per germline. CDR3 loop: CASSLDADSDTQYF. The CDR3 nucleotides read TGCGCCAGCAGCTTGGATGCGGACTCAGATACGCAGTATTTT.

This clonotype showed up many times. Written as DNA, the CDR3 is TGTGCCATCAGTGCCTCGGGACAGGGTGGGAGTGAGCAGTTCTTC. Translation: CAISASGQGGSEQFF. The V and J genes are TRBV10-3 and TRBJ2-1; 9 nucleotides align to TRBD1. This CDR3 region has 15 residues. The V and J ends lost 4 bases and 9 bases, in that order; junction bases with no gene match: 10. Germline assignment: CDR1 ENHRY and CDR2 SYGVKD.

This clonotype qualifies as medium-sized (0.01 to 0.1%). The CDR3 sequence: CASSLGQGVTYEQYF. The CDR3 coding sequence is TGCGCCAGCAGCTTGGGACAGGGAGTAACCTACGAGCAGTACTTC. The chain employs TRBV5-1 and TRBJ2-7; 7 nucleotides agree with TRBD1. The CDR3 loop spans 15 amino acids. V was clipped by 0 bases and J by 2 bases; unmatched bases: 5. The germline gives CDR1 SGHRS, CDR2 YFSETQ.

This clonotype was recorded a few times. V is TRBV3-1 and J is TRBJ1-2; D gene uncertain. V was shortened by 3 bases and J by 8 bases, with 13 bases between the two germline ends. Germline V gene lookup returns CDR1 LGHDT and CDR2 YNNKEL (reference sequence). The CDR3 length is 13 residues. Written as DNA, the CDR3 is TGTGCCAGCAGCCAGACCCGTTCGGGGGGCTACACCTTC. It is translated as CASSQTRSGGYTF.

The table lists this clonotype with many counts. The J gene is TRBJ1-1, the V gene TRBV5-1; no clear D gene. The length of the CDR3 is 14 residues. Trimming left V 7 bases short and J 4 bases short, with 17 bases between. Germline CDR1 is SGHRS and CDR2 is YFSETQ. CDR3 nucleotide sequence: TGCGCCAGCTCAAGGAGGGAGTTTGGCACTGAAGCTTTCTTT. Translating gives CASSRREFGTEAFF.

Concerning this clonotype: A much larger clone is a single base away; this may be a read error. V is TRBV20-1 and J is TRBJ2-2; 9 bases are shared with TRBD2. This CDR3 comprises 14 residues. Per germline, CDR1 DFQATT and CDR2 SNEGSKA (reference sequence). The CDR3 is CSAAGGPATGDLFF. The CDR3 DNA reads as TGCAGTGCCGCGGGGGGGCCGGCCACCGGGGATCTGTTTTTT.